The 6 T cell receptor beta chains below come from one sample, sequenced in a study of immune evolution from preneoplasia to lung adenocarcinoma. Data came from immunoSEQ multiplex PCR; TCRdb stores just in-frame clones and leaves some out. The sample includes around 6,000 clones, around 85% of them seen just once. Specimen: FFPE invasive lung adenocarcinoma tissue. All receptors derive from a person aged 50-69 years with lung adenocarcinoma.

This sequence joins TRBV2 and TRBJ2-1; TRBD1 matches 9 bases. The CDR3 runs to 16 residues. V trimming: 5 bases; J trimming: 0 bases; junction bases outside the gene matches: 5. Germline loops: CDR1 SNHLY, CDR2 FYNNEI. Written as DNA, the CDR3 is TGTGCCAGCAGTTTTACAGGGGGCAGCTCCTACAATGAGCAGTTCTTC. This gives the protein CASSFTGGSSYNEQFF.

The chain joins TRBV5-1 to TRBJ2-5; TRBD2 matches at 9 bases. J gave up 5 bases and V 4 bases, and 12 bases lay outside the gene matches. This CDR3 has 16 residues. Germline CDR1 and CDR2: SGHRS and YFSETQ. The CDR3 bases are TGCGCCAGCAGCGAGGAGGGAGCGGGAGGTGTGGAGACCCAGTACTTC. This translates into CASSEEGAGGVETQYF.

The CDR3 region is CASSRSQGVNQPQHF. The CDR3 coding sequence is TGTGCCAGCAGTAGATCACAGGGCGTCAATCAGCCCCAGCATTTT. V and J are TRBV6-6 and TRBJ1-5; D might be TRBD1 (6 bases). The CDR3 runs to 15 residues. Germline loops: CDR1 MNHNY, CDR2 SVGAGI (reference sequence). The V end was cut by 5 bases, the J end by 3 bases, with 14 bases between.

The chain uses TRBV5-1 and TRBJ2-2; TRBD1 aligns across 7 bases. Germline lookup yields CDR1 SGHRS and CDR2 YFSETQ. This CDR3 is built from 15 residues. V shed 4 bases and J 5 bases; nucleotides not matched to a gene: 8. The CDR3 region is CASSLAGTVTGELFF. The CDR3 DNA reads as TGCGCCAGCAGCCTGGCCGGGACAGTGACCGGGGAGCTGTTTTTT. Full variable domain (outside the CDR3, taken from reference TRBV5-1 and TRBJ2-2): KAGVTQTPRYLIKTRGQQVTLSCSPISGHRSVSWYQQTPGQGLQFLFEYFSETQRNKGNFPGRFSGRQFSNSRSEMNVSTLELGDSALYLCASSLAGTVTGELFFGEGSRLTVL.

CDR3 bases: TGCGCCAGCAGCCTGTCGGTACAGGACGACCAAGAGACCCAGTACTTC. Translated: CASSLSVQDDQETQYF. The chain recombines TRBV5-1 with TRBJ2-5, with a possible D match to TRBD1 (5 bases). Per the germline V gene, CDR1 is SGHRS and CDR2 is YFSETQ. V was cut by 4 bases and J by 0 bases, with 16 bases left in between. The CDR3 consists of 16 residues.

This chain uses TRBV5-1 with TRBJ2-7, with TRBD2 matching over 13 bases. In germline, CDR1 is SGHRS, CDR2 YFSETQ. This CDR3 is 19 amino acids long. V gave up 2 bases and J gave up 0 bases; unmatched junction bases: 11. CDR3 residues: CASSLLAGTSGISSYEQYF. CDR3 coding DNA: TGCGCCAGCAGCTTATTGGCCGGGACTAGCGGGATTAGCTCCTACGAGCAGTACTTC. The variable domain in full, completed from reference TRBV5-1 and TRBJ2-7, reads KAGVTQTPRYLIKTRGQQVTLSCSPISGHRSVSWYQQTPGQGLQFLFEYFSETQRNKGNFPGRFSGRQFSNSRSEMNVSTLELGDSALYLCASSLLAGTSGISSYEQYFGPGTRLTVT.